This T cell receptor beta chain was found in a study of CD8 T cells in ankylosing spondylitis. Using its own MiXCR run on the 5' RACE reads, TCRdb lists one record per CDR3 protein. Among about 540,000 distinct CDR3 sequences listed, roughly 12% were seen once. Study observations and caveats: Disease-associated clonotypes exhibited CD8+ identity and were relatively infrequent in peripheral blood. For ankylosing spondylitis blood, a TCR beta motif of under 10 highly homologous variants appeared characteristic.

CDR1 is SQVTM and CDR2 is ANQGSEA in the germline V gene. V was trimmed by 7 bases and J by 5 bases, leaving 10 bases between them. CDR3 length: 11 residues. This clonotype was seen at least ten times. The antigen is undetermined. The sample taken for sequencing was blood, either unsorted or a sorted T cell fraction (not recorded which). The V call is TRBV29-1, the J call TRBJ2-3; D remains unclear. The TCR comes from a male donor with ankylosing spondylitis. CDR3 protein: CSGIGGDTQYF. The DNA of the CDR3 is TGCAGCGGGATAGGTGGAGATACGCAGTATTTT.